These 23 T cell receptor beta chains originate from one sample sequenced in a study of T cell responses to AZD1222 COVID-19 vaccine. Data came from immunoSEQ multiplex PCR; TCRdb stores just in-frame clones and leaves some out. The sample contains approximately 100,000 clones, around nine tenths of which appear only once. Sequenced here: peripheral blood, sampled on day 0 of AZD1222 vaccination. These receptors all come from an adult in good health.

This clone has just one count. The rearrangement links TRBV24-1 to TRBJ2-3; a possible D gene is TRBD1 (6 bases). The CDR3 extends over 13 amino acids. CDR1 is KGHDR and CDR2 is SFDVKD in the germline V gene. The V end was cut by 5 bases, the J end by 4 bases, with 9 bases between. The CDR3 DNA reads TGTGCCACCAGTGCCCAGGGGTCAGATACGCAGTATTTT. Translated: CATSAQGSDTQYF.

The chain combines TRBV13 with TRBJ1-3, with 7 bases fitting TRBD1. Trimming cost V 4 bases and J 3 bases; bases outside gene matches: 3. The CDR3 covers 14 residues. Germline CDR1 reads PRHDT; CDR2 reads FYEKMQ (reference sequence). CDR3 nucleotide sequence: TGTGCCAGCAGCTCTAGGGGGCGTGGAAACACCATATATTTT. It yields the protein CASSSRGRGNTIYF.

The rearrangement joins TRBV18 to TRBJ2-3; the match to TRBD2 covers 11 bases. Germline lookup yields CDR1 KGHSH and CDR2 LQKENI. J lost 2 bases, V lost 3 bases, and 7 bases had no gene match. The CDR3 loop spans 17 amino acids. CDR3 loop: CASSPILAGGSTDTQYF. The CDR3 DNA sequence: TGTGCCAGCTCACCGATTCTAGCGGGGGGCTCCACAGATACGCAGTATTTT.

CDR3 sequence: CASTPTFGASGSYEQYF. The CDR3 bases are TGTGCCAGCACCCCTACCTTTGGGGCTAGCGGATCCTACGAGCAGTACTTC. The chain has TRBV6-2 or TRBV6-3 and TRBJ2-7, with 7 bases lining up with TRBD2. The CDR3 spans 17 residues. Germline loops: CDR1 MNHEY, CDR2 SVGEGT. V lost 7 bases and J lost 1; bases outside the gene matches: 16.

This chain links TRBV9 with TRBJ2-3; tentative D call: TRBD2 (6 bases). CDR3 length: 15 residues. The germline V and J ends were trimmed by 3 bases and 8 bases, with 19 bases remaining between them. CDR1 and CDR2 (germline): SGDLS, YYNGEE. The CDR3 DNA is TGTGCCAGCAGCGCCCCCGTCGGGAGATCTGTTACGCAGTATTTT. Its protein is CASSAPVGRSVTQYF.

The CDR3 DNA is TGTGCCAGCAGCATCGGGGGTGGGCCCTATAATTCACCCCTCCACTTT. The encoded protein is CASSIGGGPYNSPLHF. The chain links TRBV5-6 to TRBJ1-6, with D perhaps TRBD1 (5 bases). Germline CDR1 and CDR2: SGHDT and YYEEEE. V lost 4 bases and J lost 2, with 13 bases in between. The CDR3 runs to 16 residues.

This clone has a single count. At one end the junction does not follow the germline gene, possibly because of a read error. The J gene is TRBJ1-5, the V gene TRBV7-2; 8 bases map to TRBD1. CDR1 and CDR2 (germline): SGHTA, FQGNSA. CDR3 length: 13 amino acids. The CDR3 DNA reads as TGTGCCAGCAGCTTAGGGGTACGGGACAGGATGAATTTT. This encodes CASSLGVRDRMNF.

This clone was detected only a few times. The V gene is TRBV6-5, the J gene TRBJ1-5; 8 bases agree with TRBD1. The CDR3 has 15 residues. Germline V CDR1 and CDR2: MNHEY, SVGAGI. V gave up 6 bases and J gave up 4 bases; unmatched junction bases: 8. CDR3 DNA sequence: TGTGCCAGCAGACCTCTCGGACAGGGTAATCAGCCCCAGCATTTT. It specifies CASRPLGQGNQPQHF.

V is TRBV3-1 (or the pseudogene TRBV3-2) and J is TRBJ1-1, with a possible D match to TRBD1 (6 bases). V was trimmed by 8 bases and J by 1 base, leaving 17 bases between them. From germline, CDR1 is LGHDT and CDR2 YNNKEL (reference sequence). This CDR3 region has 15 residues. The chain's CDR3 is CASAPGGAGNTEAFF. CDR3 nucleotides: TGTGCCAGCGCACCGGGGGGGGCGGGGAACACTGAAGCTTTCTTT.

The V gene is TRBV6-6, the J gene TRBJ1-6; D is unresolved. Germline CDR1 reads MNHNY; CDR2 reads SVGAGI (reference sequence). This CDR3 has 13 residues. Trimming removed 10 bases from V and 4 bases from J, with 11 bases in between. CDR3: CAISQRYNSPLHF. The CDR3 DNA sequence: TGTGCCATCTCACAGAGATATAATTCACCCCTCCACTTT.

V usage is TRBV7-9 and J usage is TRBJ1-5, with 7 bases fitting TRBD1. The V gene's germline CDR1 is SEHNR and CDR2 FQNEAQ (reference sequence). The CDR3 consists of 14 residues. V shed 4 bases and J 4 bases; nucleotides not matched to a gene: 4. DNA for the CDR3: TGTGCCAGCAGCTATGGGACAGTAAATCAGCCCCAGCATTTT. This sequence encodes CASSYGTVNQPQHF.

The chain joins TRBV3-1 (or the pseudogene TRBV3-2) to TRBJ2-5, with D maybe TRBD2 (6 bases). The CDR3 consists of 14 residues. V was pared by 5 bases and J by 5 bases, with 15 bases between. CDR1 is LGHDT, CDR2 YNNKEL, per germline (reference sequence). The CDR3 coding sequence is TGTGCCAGCAGCGTCCGGGGGACCGGGGAGACCCAGTACTTC. It specifies CASSVRGTGETQYF.

V usage is TRBV11-2 and J usage is TRBJ2-7, with D unresolved. Germline CDR1 reads SGHAT; CDR2 reads FQNNGV. CDR3 length equals 13 residues. V was trimmed by 11 bases and J by 2 bases, leaving 16 bases between them. The CDR3 region is CAGAYAFTYEQYF. CDR3 DNA sequence: TGTGCCGGTGCTTATGCGTTTACCTACGAGCAGTACTTC.

The gene calls are TRBV27 and TRBJ1-2; D is uncertain. V was shortened by 6 bases and J by 0 bases, with 20 bases between the two germline ends. Germline V gives CDR1 MNHEY, CDR2 SMNVEV (reference sequence). CDR3 length: 17 amino acids. CDR3 nucleotides: TGTGCCAGCAGCCGTAACCTCCAGCAGAAACCTAACTATGGCTACACCTTC. Protein sequence: CASSRNLQQKPNYGYTF.

This clone was picked up one time. This chain links TRBV27 with TRBJ2-7; 9 bases line up with TRBD2. The CDR3 covers 16 residues. V lost 5 bases and J lost 2; bases outside the gene matches: 10. In germline, CDR1 is MNHEY, CDR2 SMNVEV (reference sequence). The CDR3 nucleotides read TGTGCCAGCAGTAGTAGTGGTGCGGGAGGGCCCTACGAGCAGTACTTC. Protein product: CASSSSGAGGPYEQYF.

The rearrangement joins TRBV7-3 to TRBJ2-1; D may match TRBD1 or TRBD2 (5 bases each). The CDR3 is 16 residues long. Germline loops: CDR1 SGHTA, CDR2 FQGTGA. V was pared by 4 bases and J by 8 bases, with 21 bases between. The CDR3 loop is CASSSDMGRLNHEQFF. CDR3 DNA: TGTGCCAGCAGCTCTGACATGGGACGCCTGAACCATGAGCAGTTCTTC.

V and J are TRBV27 and TRBJ2-7; tentatively, D is TRBD1 (6 bases). The V and J ends lost 4 bases and 2 bases respectively, with 12 bases between them. The germline V gene has CDR1 MNHEY and CDR2 SMNVEV (reference sequence). The CDR3 sequence is 14 residues long. The DNA of the CDR3 is TGTGCCAGCAGTTCGGGACACCCTACCTACGAGCAGTACTTC. Its protein is CASSSGHPTYEQYF.

V is TRBV4-2 and J is TRBJ2-2, with 8 bases matching TRBD2. Per the germline V gene, CDR1 is LGHNA and CDR2 is YNFKEQ. Unmatched junction bases numbered 8, after V lost 2 bases and J lost 0 bases. The CDR3 extends over 18 amino acids. The CDR3 DNA reads as TGTGCCAGCAGCCAATCTGGCGGGGGGTTCGCGAACACCGGGGAGCTGTTTTTT. It yields the protein CASSQSGGGFANTGELFF.

This chain uses TRBV12-2 with TRBJ2-7; TRBD1 was called by the table and not checked on the DNA. TRBV12-2 is a recognized pseudogene. There are 16 residues in the CDR3. CDR3 DNA sequence: TGTGCAAGTCGCTTAGCTGGGACAGGGGGCGCCTACGAGCAGTACTTC. As protein: CASRLAGTGGAYEQYF.

V usage is TRBV6-1 and J usage is TRBJ1-5; D is possibly TRBD1 (5 bases). Germline assignment: CDR1 MNHNS and CDR2 SASEGT. V was trimmed by 3 bases and J by 7 bases, leaving 25 bases between them. This CDR3 has 18 residues. The CDR3 nucleotides are TGTGCCAGCAGTGAGAAGACCGGTAGTGGGGACTGGTGGCAGCCCCAGCATTTT. This translates into CASSEKTGSGDWWQPQHF.

This rearrangement joins TRBV4-1 to TRBJ1-3; the D is unclear. The CDR3 runs to 16 residues. Germline CDR1 reads MGHRA; CDR2 reads YSYEKL. V shed 0 bases and J shed 2 bases, with 11 bases lying between them. The CDR3 spells CASSQEKRGTGNTIYF. CDR3 nucleotides: TGCGCCAGCAGCCAAGAAAAGCGGGGTACTGGAAACACCATATATTTT.

CDR3 sequence: CAWSVRQGNGELFF. The CDR3 region has the DNA TGTGCCTGGAGTGTACGGCAGGGGAACGGGGAGCTGTTTTTT. The genes are TRBV30 and TRBJ2-2, with D tentatively TRBD1 (6 bases). In germline, CDR1 is GTSNPN, CDR2 SVGIG (reference sequence). The CDR3 contains 14 residues. Trimming removed 0 bases from V and 7 bases from J, with 12 bases in between.

CDR3 protein: CASSTGLAGTTGELFF. The DNA for the CDR3 is TGTGCCAGCAGCACCGGACTAGCTGGGACCACCGGGGAGCTGTTTTTT. V gene TRBV11-3 combines with J gene TRBJ2-2; TRBD2 aligns across 8 bases. CDR3 length equals 16 residues. V was clipped by 5 bases and J by 4 bases; unmatched bases: 9. Germline V gene data show CDR1 as SGHNT and CDR2 as YENEEA.